Following are 21 T cell receptor beta chains from one sample sequenced in a study of T-cell reconstitution after alpha-beta-depleted transplantation in children. A TCRbeta library incorporating unique molecular identifiers was prepared. TCRdb reprocessed the PCR reads with MiXCR, giving one entry per CDR3 protein. The repertoire has around 450,000 distinct CDR3 sequences, 43% of them found once; the top ten carry under 35%. The specimen was PBMCs, collected before TCRalphabeta/CD19-depleted stem cell transplant. These receptors all stem from a girl aged 2 to 10 with aplastic anemia, due to receive a stem cell transplant.

The rearrangement uses TRBV5-1 and TRBJ2-6; D is ambiguous. The CDR3 is made up of 17 amino acids. Germline CDR1 reads SGHRS; CDR2 reads YFSETQ. Deletions cut 3 bases from V and 1 base from J, with 14 bases between. The CDR3 sequence: CASSYGSQRSGANVLTF. DNA for the CDR3: TGCGCCAGCAGCTACGGGTCTCAAAGGTCTGGGGCCAACGTCCTGACTTTC.

At least ten counts were recorded for this clonotype. The genes are TRBV7-2 and TRBJ2-1, with 7 bases identical to TRBD2. The CDR3 contains 15 residues. CDR1 and CDR2 from the germline V gene are SGHTA and FQGNSA. J lost 9 bases, V lost 0 bases, and 8 bases had no gene match. The chain's CDR3 is CASSLAGTKGIEQFF. The CDR3 DNA reads as TGTGCCAGCAGCTTAGCTGGGACTAAGGGCATTGAGCAGTTCTTC.

The genes are TRBV11-2 and TRBJ2-5; 14 positions agree with TRBD2. V lost 2 bases and J lost 4; bases outside the gene matches: 3. Germline-derived CDR1 and CDR2 are SGHAT and FQNNGV. The CDR3 loop spans 16 amino acids. The DNA for the CDR3 is TGTGCCAGCAGCTTACCTGGGACTAGCGGGAGAGAGACCCAGTACTTC. It translates to CASSLPGTSGRETQYF.

Of note for this clonotype: This may arise from a read error, as a much more abundant clone is one base away. The rearrangement joins TRBV20-1 to TRBJ2-1; D ambiguous. The CDR3 totals 12 residues. The germline CDR1 and CDR2 sequences are DFQATT and SNEGSKA (reference sequence). V was shortened by 2 bases and J by 2 bases, with 4 bases between the two germline ends. CDR3 sequence: CSARQAYNEQFF. The CDR3 region has the DNA TGCAGTGCTAGACAGGCCTACAATGAGCAGTTCTTC.

The chain uses TRBV6-5 and TRBJ2-7; D not certain. V lost 0 bases and J 9 bases, leaving 21 bases between the germline ends. Germline CDR1 is MNHEY and CDR2 is SVGAGI. The CDR3 consists of 16 residues. The CDR3 DNA reads as TGTGCCAGCAGTTACTCTGGCCAGGTTGTCGGGTCTGCGCAGTACTTC. This codes for CASSYSGQVVGSAQYF.

This clonotype was observed a handful of times. The chain joins TRBV9 to TRBJ2-2; no reliable D call. Germline V lookup: CDR1 SGDLS, CDR2 YYNGEE. Trimming removed 0 bases from V and 6 bases from J, with 12 bases in between. The CDR3 has 15 amino acids. CDR3 residues: CASSVGSTDAGELFF. The DNA for the CDR3 is TGTGCCAGCAGCGTAGGGTCCACCGATGCCGGGGAGCTGTTTTTT.

The chain joins TRBV27 to TRBJ1-3; D gene ambiguous. Trimming removed 6 bases at V and 0 bases at J, with 6 bases between. The length of the CDR3 is 13 residues. Germline CDR1 reads MNHEY; CDR2 reads SMNVEV (reference sequence). The CDR3, as DNA: TGTGCCAGCAGGACATACTCTGGAAACACCATATATTTT. It encodes CASRTYSGNTIYF.

This clonotype has at least ten counts. V usage is TRBV11-2 and J usage is TRBJ2-1; 9 bases agree with TRBD2. V was pared by 2 bases and J by 1 base, with 6 bases of the junction left unmatched. CDR3 length: 17 residues. Per the germline V gene, CDR1 is SGHAT and CDR2 is FQNNGV. The CDR3 DNA follows: TGTGCCAGCAGCTTACGATTAGCGGGGGAATCCTACAATGAGCAGTTCTTC. The encoded protein is CASSLRLAGESYNEQFF. The full variable domain, completed using reference TRBV11-2 and TRBJ2-1, is EAGVAQSPRYKIIEKRQSVAFWCNPISGHATLYWYQQILGQGPKLLIQFQNNGVVDDSQLPKDRFSAERLKGVDSTLKIQPAKLEDSAVYLCASSLRLAGESYNEQFFGPGTRLTVL.

V is TRBV20-1 and J is TRBJ1-5; TRBD1 agrees at 7 bases. Per germline, CDR1 DFQATT and CDR2 SNEGSKA (reference sequence). CDR3 length: 15 amino acids. The ends lost 3 bases at V and 2 bases at J; junction bases unmatched: 7. The CDR3 nucleotides read TGCAGTGCTAGGGAGGTCAGGGGGGGCAATCAGCCCCAGCATTTT. As protein: CSAREVRGGNQPQHF.

This clonotype was picked up a small number of times. The V and J genes are TRBV15 and TRBJ2-1, with 9 positions matching TRBD1. The germline V gene has CDR1 LNHNV and CDR2 YYDKDF (reference sequence). With V trimmed by 0 bases and J by 3 bases, 15 bases remained unmatched. The CDR3 length is 20 residues. The CDR3 region has the DNA TGTGCCACCAGCAGAGATCTATGGGGACAGGGTGATACGCGCTACAATGAGCAGTTCTTC. Translation gives CATSRDLWGQGDTRYNEQFF.

The chain has TRBV9 and TRBJ2-3; 9 bases are shared with TRBD1. CDR1 is SGDLS, CDR2 YYNGEE, per germline. V lost 0 bases, J lost 0 bases, and 5 bases stayed unmatched. There are 17 residues in the CDR3. The DNA for the CDR3 is TGTGCCAGCAGCGTAGAAGGGACAGGGACGAGCACAGATACGCAGTATTTT. Protein sequence: CASSVEGTGTSTDTQYF.

This clonotype was seen a handful of times. This chain connects TRBV6-1 to TRBJ2-1; D gene uncertain. CDR1 and CDR2 from the germline V gene are MNHNS and SASEGT. The V and J ends lost 7 bases and 7 bases respectively, with 14 bases between them. CDR3 length: 13 residues. In DNA, the CDR3 is TGTGCCAGCACCCCAGAACTGGGGAATGAGCAGTTCTTC. Protein product: CASTPELGNEQFF.

The gene calls are TRBV6-1 and TRBJ2-6; 7 positions match TRBD1. V was clipped by 7 bases and J by 12 bases; unmatched bases: 9. Germline CDR1 reads MNHNS; CDR2 reads SASEGT. The CDR3 covers 13 residues. The CDR3 nucleotides are TGTGCCAGCAACAGACAGGGATTCGGCGTCCTGACTTTC. The encoded protein is CASNRQGFGVLTF.

In its sample, this clonotype was seen many times. This sequence joins TRBV5-1 and TRBJ2-4, with D maybe TRBD1 (6 bases). V was shortened by 0 bases and J by 0 bases, with 16 bases between the two germline ends. The CDR3 has 18 residues. Germline V gene data show CDR1 as SGHRS and CDR2 as YFSETQ. The CDR3 sequence is CASSLAMDSRLAKNIQYF. The CDR3, as DNA: TGCGCCAGCAGCTTGGCCATGGACAGTAGACTAGCCAAAAACATTCAGTACTTC.

The V gene is TRBV28, the J gene TRBJ1-1; 7 bases map to TRBD1. The CDR3 extends over 16 amino acids. J was trimmed by 1 base and V by 4 bases; bases with no gene match: 9. The V gene's germline CDR1 is MDHEN and CDR2 SYDVKM. CDR3 bases: TGTGCCAGCAGTTCTAAACCAGGGGGAGGGAACACTGAAGCTTTCTTT. It specifies CASSSKPGGGNTEAFF.

This clonotype was seen many times. This rearrangement joins TRBV12-3 or TRBV12-4 to TRBJ1-1; 11 bases agree with TRBD1. The V gene end was trimmed by 5 bases and the J gene end by 3 bases; junction bases not matched to a gene: 5. The CDR3 is 15 residues long. In DNA, the CDR3 is TGTGCCAGCAGTCAGAGGACAGGGGGCTACACTGAAGCTTTCTTT. Translating it yields CASSQRTGGYTEAFF.

The chain has TRBV30 and TRBJ2-3; 12 bases match TRBD1. CDR1 is GTSNPN, CDR2 SVGIG, per germline (reference sequence). V was clipped by 4 bases and J by 14 bases; unmatched bases: 10. The CDR3 totals 13 residues. The CDR3 nucleotides are TGTGCCTGGACCGGGACAGGGGGCACTACACGGTATTTT. Translating gives CAWTGTGGTTRYF.

The chain combines TRBV20-1 with TRBJ2-3; 8 nucleotides match TRBD2. Germline-derived CDR1 and CDR2 are DFQATT and SNEGSKA (reference sequence). The V segment lost 6 bases and the J segment 3 bases; nucleotides outside the gene matches: 11. This CDR3 is built from 15 residues. CDR3 sequence reads: CSATKAGVLTDTQYF. For the CDR3, the DNA is TGCAGTGCAACCAAAGCGGGAGTTTTAACAGATACGCAGTATTTT.

The gene calls are TRBV5-5 and TRBJ1-1; TRBD1 might be the D (6 bases). Deletions cut 6 bases from V and 1 base from J, with 19 bases between. There are 16 residues in the CDR3. CDR1 is SGHKS and CDR2 is YYEKEE in the germline V gene (reference sequence). In DNA, the CDR3 is TGTGCCAGCAAGAGCGGGGGCCCGGACGCGAACACTGAAGCTTTCTTT. This encodes CASKSGGPDANTEAFF.

The V gene is TRBV5-1, the J gene TRBJ1-2; a weak D match, TRBD1 (5 bases). The germline V and J ends were trimmed by 0 bases and 5 bases, with 17 bases remaining between them. Germline loops: CDR1 SGHRS, CDR2 YFSETQ. The CDR3 sequence is 16 residues long. This CDR3 reads CASSLGIGAAEYGYTF. CDR3 bases: TGCGCCAGCAGCTTGGGCATAGGGGCGGCGGAATATGGCTACACCTTC. The full variable domain, its missing parts supplied by reference TRBV5-1 and TRBJ1-2, is KAGVTQTPRYLIKTRGQQVTLSCSPISGHRSVSWYQQTPGQGLQFLFEYFSETQRNKGNFPGRFSGRQFSNSRSEMNVSTLELGDSALYLCASSLGIGAAEYGYTFGSGTRLTVV.

This clonotype was recorded a few times. The chain links TRBV6-1 to TRBJ2-3, with 8 bases lining up with TRBD2. Trimming at V came to 7 bases and at J to 1 base, leaving 4 bases not matched to a gene. Germline-derived CDR1 and CDR2 are MNHNS and SASEGT. There are 14 residues in the CDR3. The CDR3 spells CASKTAGGTDTQYF. The CDR3 nucleotides are TGTGCCAGCAAAACAGCGGGAGGCACAGATACGCAGTATTTT.